These 31 T cell receptor beta chains came from one sample sequenced in a study of beta chain features in type 1 diabetes. The authors reverse transcribed all of the isolated RNA, so sequencing captured expressed TCRB transcripts. Repertoires were generated with immunoSEQ multiplex PCR, while TCRdb's copy carries only in-frame clones and drops some. The data contain 350,000 to 400,000 clones, about 16% of them singletons. The sequencing input was naive CD4+ T cells from blood. These receptors all stem from a young woman in good health.

The gene calls are TRBV18 and TRBJ1-2; 7 bases are a match to TRBD1. CDR3 length: 20 residues. The germline gives CDR1 KGHSH, CDR2 LQKENI. V shed 0 bases, J shed 10 bases, and the junction held 26 bases outside the gene matches. In DNA form, the CDR3 reads TGTGCCAGCTCACCACCGGACAGGTCTAGGTTGAGTGTCGCCCTTGGGATCTACACCTTC. This codes for CASSPPDRSRLSVALGIYTF.

A note on this clone: At the DNA level, this CDR3 is encoded by other sequences in the same sample as well. This chain links TRBV30 with TRBJ2-3; D is possibly TRBD2 (6 bases). Germline CDR1 GTSNPN, CDR2 SVGIG (reference sequence). There are 14 residues in the CDR3. V was shortened by 3 bases and J by 0 bases, with 10 bases between the two germline ends. CDR3 sequence: CAWRTSGSTDTQYF. The CDR3 DNA follows: TGTGCCTGGAGAACCAGCGGGAGCACAGATACGCAGTATTTT.

This chain links TRBV18 with TRBJ2-7; D unresolved. Germline loops: CDR1 KGHSH, CDR2 LQKENI. Trimming removed 0 bases at V and 0 bases at J, with 9 bases between. The CDR3 loop spans 15 amino acids. CDR3 bases: TGTGCCAGCTCACCACCGGGCAGAATCTCCTACGAGCAGTACTTC. It codes for CASSPPGRISYEQYF. The full variable domain, in which reference TRBV18 and TRBJ2-7 provide the parts outside the CDR3, is NAGVMQNPRHLVRRRGQEARLRCSPMKGHSHVYWYRQLPEEGLKFMVYLQKENIIDESGMPKERFSAEFPKEGPSILRIQQVVRGDSAAYFCASSPPGRISYEQYFGPGTRLTVT.

This clone was recorded a few times. V usage is TRBV30 and J usage is TRBJ2-1, with 9 bases lining up with TRBD2. The CDR3 runs 19 residues. The germline CDR1 and CDR2 sequences are GTSNPN and SVGIG (reference sequence). V shed 0 bases and J 5 bases; nucleotides not matched to a gene: 17. The CDR3 nucleotides read TGTGCCTGGAGTGTAAGTGGAGGATTGGCGGGAGGGCGACACAATGAGCAGTTCTTC. Translation: CAWSVSGGLAGGRHNEQFF.

This clone was recorded a few times. J is TRBJ1-1 and V is TRBV23-1; TRBD1 agrees at 7 bases. Being an ORF, TRBV23-1 has a function that is uncertain. The junction had 7 bases not matched to a gene; V was cut back by 8 bases and J by 1 base. The CDR3 has 14 amino acids. The CDR3 bases are TGCGCCAGCTTCTCCCGGGACAGGAACACTGAAGCTTTCTTT. Residues: CASFSRDRNTEAFF.

This rearrangement joins TRBV9 to TRBJ2-3; 9 bases are a match to TRBD2. This CDR3 has 17 amino acids. V lost 0 bases to trimming and J lost 3 bases; unmatched junction nucleotides: 8. The germline V gene encodes CDR1 SGDLS and CDR2 YYNGEE. The CDR3 reads CASSVAGGRAGTDTQYF. CDR3 DNA sequence: TGTGCCAGCAGCGTAGCTGGCGGGAGGGCCGGTACAGATACGCAGTATTTT.

The chain links TRBV4-3 to TRBJ1-2; D gene uncertain. This CDR3 has 16 amino acids. Germline V gene data show CDR1 as LGHNA and CDR2 as YSLEER. V was trimmed by 0 bases and J by 5 bases, leaving 16 bases between them. The CDR3 protein is CASSQDSANRRYGYTF. The CDR3 bases are TGCGCCAGCAGCCAAGACTCGGCGAACAGACGATATGGCTACACCTTC.

The chain recombines TRBV7-2 with TRBJ1-5; no definite D call. Trimming took 8 bases from V and 1 from J, leaving 15 bases between them. Germline CDR1 is SGHTA and CDR2 is FQGNSA. The CDR3 length is 15 residues. The CDR3 DNA sequence: TGTGCCAGCTCCTTTTCGCCAGGCAGCAATCAGCCCCAGCATTTT. This translates into CASSFSPGSNQPQHF. The full variable domain, completed using reference TRBV7-2 and TRBJ1-5, is GAGVSQSPSNKVTEKGKDVELRCDPISGHTALYWYRQSLGQGLEFLIYFQGNSAPDKSGLPSDRFSAERTGGSVSTLTIQRTQQEDSAVYLCASSFSPGSNQPQHFGDGTRLSIL.

This clone was seen a few times. V gene TRBV5-1 combines with J gene TRBJ1-1, with D unclear. Trimming stripped 2 bases from V and 3 bases from J, with 11 bases between. CDR3 size: 14 residues. Germline lookup yields CDR1 SGHRS and CDR2 YFSETQ. The CDR3 DNA follows: TGCGCCAGCAGCTTAATCCGCCGGGACACTGAAGCTTTCTTT. It yields the protein CASSLIRRDTEAFF. Based on the CDR3 plus reference TRBV5-1 and TRBJ1-1, the full variable domain is KAGVTQTPRYLIKTRGQQVTLSCSPISGHRSVSWYQQTPGQGLQFLFEYFSETQRNKGNFPGRFSGRQFSNSRSEMNVSTLELGDSALYLCASSLIRRDTEAFFGQGTRLTVV.

V is TRBV5-1 and J is TRBJ1-1; the D gene is possibly TRBD1 (6 bases). The CDR3 is 15 amino acids. Germline loops: CDR1 SGHRS, CDR2 YFSETQ. Trimming shortened V by 3 bases and J by 1 base, and 13 bases separated the two germline ends. CDR3: CASSSAGTPNTEAFF. Here the CDR3 DNA reads TGCGCCAGCAGCTCAGCTGGGACACCGAACACTGAAGCTTTCTTT.

This chain joins TRBV30 and TRBJ2-1; the match to TRBD2 covers 8 bases. The CDR3 runs to 14 residues. V lost 5 bases and J lost 5; bases outside the gene matches: 8. Germline lookup yields CDR1 GTSNPN and CDR2 SVGIG (reference sequence). The chain's CDR3 is CAWFQRSGNNEQFF. The CDR3 nucleotides are TGTGCCTGGTTCCAGCGTAGCGGGAACAATGAGCAGTTCTTC.

This clone was detected a few times. The chain links TRBV29-1 to TRBJ2-7; TRBD1 matches 7 bases. The CDR3 length is 16 residues. After removal of 2 bases from V and 2 bases from J, the junction contained 12 bases not matched to a gene. The germline CDR1 and CDR2 sequences are SQVTM and ANQGSEA. DNA of the CDR3: TGCAGCGTTGAACTTTACTCAGGGGGTGGTACCTACGAGCAGTACTTC. Its protein product is CSVELYSGGGTYEQYF.

V gene TRBV30 combines with J gene TRBJ2-3; D gene unclear. V lost 3 bases to trimming and J lost 3 bases, with 10 bases between them. The germline gives CDR1 GTSNPN, CDR2 SVGIG (reference sequence). This CDR3 comprises 13 residues. This CDR3 is CAWSWSGTDTQYF. CDR3 nucleotides: TGTGCCTGGAGCTGGTCGGGTACAGATACGCAGTATTTT.

V and J are TRBV5-1 and TRBJ2-1; TRBD1 aligns across 8 bases. The CDR3 totals 16 residues. The germline V gene encodes CDR1 SGHRS and CDR2 YFSETQ. V trimming: 4 bases; J trimming: 0 bases; junction bases outside the gene matches: 6. The CDR3 reads CASSTGQGLSYNEQFF. Here the CDR3 DNA reads TGCGCCAGCAGCACCGGACAGGGACTCTCCTACAATGAGCAGTTCTTC.

The genes are TRBV11-2 and TRBJ1-5; 8 nucleotides agree with TRBD1. After removal of 6 bases from V and 2 bases from J, the junction contained 6 bases not matched to a gene. Germline V gene sequence: CDR1 SGHAT, CDR2 FQNNGV. This CDR3 comprises 15 residues. The DNA for the CDR3 is TGTGCCAGCAGTGACCAGGGGGCGGGCAATCAGCCCCAGCATTTT. This translates into CASSDQGAGNQPQHF. Using reference TRBV11-2 and TRBJ1-5 for the parts outside the CDR3, the full variable domain is EAGVAQSPRYKIIEKRQSVAFWCNPISGHATLYWYQQILGQGPKLLIQFQNNGVVDDSQLPKDRFSAERLKGVDSTLKIQPAKLEDSAVYLCASSDQGAGNQPQHFGDGTRLSIL.

This clone was detected a few times. The chain recombines TRBV5-1 with TRBJ2-7, with a tentative D call TRBD2 (5 bases). Trimming pared 4 bases from V and 0 bases from J, leaving 14 bases between. The CDR3 consists of 15 residues. CDR1 is SGHRS, CDR2 YFSETQ, per germline. The CDR3 region has the DNA TGCGCCAGCAGCACCTATGGACGGGACTCCTACGAGCAGTACTTC. The encoded protein is CASSTYGRDSYEQYF.

This clone was detected a few times. The rearrangement links TRBV9 to TRBJ2-1, with 11 bases aligning to TRBD2. The V gene end was trimmed by 4 bases and the J gene end by 6 bases; junction bases not matched to a gene: 9. The CDR3 length is 16 residues. Germline CDR1 SGDLS, CDR2 YYNGEE. CDR3 coding DNA: TGTGCCAGCAGCATACGACTAGCGGGAAGAACCAATGAGCAGTTCTTC. This encodes CASSIRLAGRTNEQFF.

This clone was seen a few times. The gene calls are TRBV7-8 and TRBJ2-7; D possibly corresponds to TRBD2 (6 bases). The CDR3 loop spans 15 amino acids. Germline V CDR1 and CDR2: SGHVS, FQNEAQ. The ends were cut back, 4 bases at V and 2 bases at J, with 15 bases in the middle. The CDR3 nucleotides read TGTGCCAGCAGCTCCCCCCCGGGAGCGGCCTACGAGCAGTACTTC. Protein sequence: CASSSPPGAAYEQYF.

This clone was found a few times. The V call is TRBV5-4, the J call TRBJ1-5; D unresolved. Germline V gene sequence: CDR1 SGHNT, CDR2 YYREEE (reference sequence). This CDR3 spans 15 amino acids. Trimming pared 2 bases from V and 4 bases from J, leaving 13 bases between. The CDR3 bases are TGTGCCAGCAGCTTATATGAGGCCAAGAATCAGCCCCAGCATTTT. Translation: CASSLYEAKNQPQHF.

The genes are TRBV6-5 and TRBJ1-1; D not certain. The CDR3 length is 11 residues. V lost 3 bases, J lost 10 bases, and 9 bases lay in between. Germline CDR1 reads MNHEY; CDR2 reads SVGAGI. The CDR3 is CASSYGGAAFF. CDR3 DNA sequence: TGTGCCAGCAGTTATGGAGGTGCAGCTTTCTTT.

The chain couples TRBV2 to TRBJ2-2; 8 bases fit TRBD2. The V gene end was trimmed by 9 bases and the J gene end by 5 bases; junction bases not matched to a gene: 5. The CDR3 contains 13 residues. The germline CDR1 and CDR2 sequences are SNHLY and FYNNEI. In nucleotides, the CDR3 is TGTGCCAGTAAGCGGGAGTCTACCGGGGAGCTGTTTTTT. Translation gives CASKRESTGELFF.

This clone was seen more than once but under ten times. V usage is TRBV9 and J usage is TRBJ1-1; 7 nucleotides line up with TRBD1. CDR1 is SGDLS, CDR2 YYNGEE, per germline. There are 14 residues in the CDR3. V gave up 3 bases and J gave up 1 base; unmatched junction bases: 3. CDR3 region: CASSDWTGNTEAFF. DNA of the CDR3: TGTGCCAGCAGCGACTGGACAGGGAACACTGAAGCTTTCTTT.

The rearrangement uses TRBV11-2 and TRBJ2-7, with TRBD1 identical over 8 bases. CDR1 SGHAT and CDR2 FQNNGV come from the germline V gene. Trimming removed 3 bases from V and 9 bases from J; junction bases left unmatched: 7. The CDR3 is 13 residues long. CDR3 in DNA: TGTGCCAGCAGCTTCACCCCAGGACAGGGGCAGTACTTC. This gives the protein CASSFTPGQGQYF. The variable domain in full, completed from reference TRBV11-2 and TRBJ2-7, reads EAGVAQSPRYKIIEKRQSVAFWCNPISGHATLYWYQQILGQGPKLLIQFQNNGVVDDSQLPKDRFSAERLKGVDSTLKIQPAKLEDSAVYLCASSFTPGQGQYFGPGTRLTVT.

The rearrangement uses TRBV5-4 and TRBJ2-3; TRBD2 is a possible D gene (5 bases). The CDR3 sequence is 15 residues long. Germline V gives CDR1 SGHNT, CDR2 YYREEE (reference sequence). Between the trimmed V and J ends, which lost 0 bases and 5 bases, there was a span of 13 bases. The CDR3 sequence: CASSLGRSAGDTQYF. The CDR3 nucleotides read TGTGCCAGCAGCTTGGGGCGCTCCGCGGGAGATACGCAGTATTTT.

This clone was seen a few times. The rearrangement uses TRBV28 and TRBJ2-2; D is possibly TRBD2 (6 bases). V lost 6 bases and J lost 1, with 21 bases in between. The germline gives CDR1 MDHEN, CDR2 SYDVKM. This CDR3 has 18 amino acids. The CDR3 coding sequence is TGTGCCAGCAGCGTCTCACGACTTCGGGGGATGAACACCGGGGAGCTGTTTTTT. Its translation is CASSVSRLRGMNTGELFF.

This chain uses TRBV4-1 with TRBJ2-5, with 11 bases matching TRBD1. V trimming: 0 bases; J trimming: 4 bases; junction bases outside the gene matches: 4. This CDR3 region has 16 residues. Germline CDR1 reads MGHRA; CDR2 reads YSYEKL. The DNA of the CDR3 is TGCGCCAGCAGCCAAGAACCGGACAGGGGGCGAGAGACCCAGTACTTC. Its translation is CASSQEPDRGRETQYF.

This clone came up a few times. The chain recombines TRBV27 with TRBJ2-3, with 8 positions matching TRBD1. V lost 5 bases and J lost 14; bases outside the gene matches: 9. Germline CDR1 and CDR2: MNHEY and SMNVEV (reference sequence). CDR3 length: 12 residues. The CDR3 sequence: CASSPRTGRLYF. The CDR3 DNA sequence: TGTGCCAGCAGTCCGCGGACAGGGAGGTTGTATTTT.

In this sample, this clone turned up once. The chain is built from TRBV28 and TRBJ2-2, with 12 bases lining up with TRBD1. With V trimmed by 6 bases and J by 7 bases, 9 bases remained unmatched. CDR3 length equals 16 residues. The V gene's germline CDR1 is MDHEN and CDR2 SYDVKM. The CDR3 DNA reads as TGTGCCAGCAGCGCACCGGGACAGGGGGCGATCGGGGAGCTGTTTTTT. It yields the protein CASSAPGQGAIGELFF.

This clone was detected only a few times. The V gene is TRBV9, the J gene TRBJ2-7; TRBD2 aligns across 13 bases. Looked up from germline, CDR1 is SGDLS and CDR2 is YYNGEE. The length of the CDR3 is 15 residues. V dropped 3 bases and J dropped 4; count of bases not matched to a gene: 4. CDR3 sequence reads: CASSGPTSGRYEQYF. DNA of the CDR3: TGTGCCAGCAGCGGCCCGACTAGCGGGAGGTACGAGCAGTACTTC.

This CDR3 reads CASSSARQATSGNTIYF. The CDR3 nucleotides read TGTGCCAGCAGCTCTGCTCGACAGGCCACCTCTGGAAACACCATATATTTT. The chain is built from TRBV7-9 and TRBJ1-3; possible D gene TRBD1, 6 bases. V lost 4 bases and J lost 0, with 16 bases in between. There are 17 residues in the CDR3. CDR1 SEHNR and CDR2 FQNEAQ come from the germline V gene (reference sequence).

This clone was counted once. The J gene is TRBJ2-7, the V gene TRBV18; weak D call: TRBD2 (6 bases). V was trimmed by 0 bases and J by 4 bases, leaving 10 bases between them. Germline loops: CDR1 KGHSH, CDR2 LQKENI. The CDR3 is made up of 14 amino acids. CDR3 nucleotides: TGTGCCAGCTCACCACCAGGAGGGTTTTACGAGCAGTACTTC. Translating gives CASSPPGGFYEQYF. Filled out from reference TRBV18 and TRBJ2-7, the complete variable domain reads NAGVMQNPRHLVRRRGQEARLRCSPMKGHSHVYWYRQLPEEGLKFMVYLQKENIIDESGMPKERFSAEFPKEGPSILRIQQVVRGDSAAYFCASSPPGGFYEQYFGPGTRLTVT.